A selection of T cell receptor beta chains follows, all from one sample in a study of blood T cells in healthy people across ages. MiXCR, run by TCRdb on the 5' RACE reads, gives a single entry per CDR3 protein. Among around 500,000 distinct CDR3 sequences, 25% to 35% were seen once, and the ten largest hold about 3.3%. This sample was also put to use in a study of T cells of mothers and their children.

Sequences were obtained from blood. The receptors originated from a boy between 2 and 10 years old in good health. Both conserved end residues are part of each CDR3. The D gene is left open where the match is weak. A row's size may be missing; if present it is once, few, many or a size class.

j_gene,d_gene,v_gene,abundance,CDR3aa,CDR3nt
TRBJ2-7,NA,TRBV10-3,few,CAISQGGDEQYF,TGTGCCATCAGTCAGGGGGGCGACGAGCAGTACTTC
TRBJ2-5,TRBD2,TRBV2,few,CASSREGETQYF,TGTGCCAGCAGTCGGGAGGGGGAGACCCAGTACTTC
TRBJ2-7,NA,TRBV4-1,few,CASSQIVAGFFYEQYF,TGCGCCAGCAGCCAAATTGTAGCAGGCTTTTTCTACGAGCAGTACTTC
TRBJ1-4,TRBD1,TRBV12-3/TRBV12-4,few,CASSPLGGGNEKLFF,TGTGCCAGCAGTCCTTTAGGGGGCGGTAATGAAAAACTGTTTTTT
TRBJ2-2,NA,TRBV7-9,NA,CASSPRQVQNTGELFF,TGTGCCAGCAGCCCCCGACAGGTCCAAAACACCGGGGAGCTGTTTTTT
TRBJ1-5,NA,TRBV6-5,once,CASSYRATQPQHF,TGTGCCAGCAGTTATAGGGCGACCCAGCCCCAGCATTTT
TRBJ1-2,TRBD1,TRBV6-6,few,CASSYLSRGQGHYGYTF,TGTGCCAGCAGTTACTTGAGTAGGGGACAGGGCCACTATGGCTACACCTTC
TRBJ2-5,TRBD2,TRBV6-6,few,CASTGLAGQETQYF,TGTGCCAGCACCGGGCTAGCGGGCCAAGAGACCCAGTACTTC
TRBJ2-7,NA,TRBV5-4,few,CASSDRGGDEQYF,TGTGCCAGCAGCGACCGGGGCGGGGACGAGCAGTACTTC
TRBJ2-1,NA,TRBV29-1,NA,CSVEPGDEQFF,TGCAGCGTTGAACCAGGGGATGAGCAGTTCTTC
TRBJ2-2,TRBD2,TRBV20-1,NA,CSARTSGRSNGELFF,TGCAGTGCAAGGACTAGCGGGAGGTCGAACGGGGAGCTGTTTTTT
TRBJ2-2,NA,TRBV5-1,NA,CASSYNGPSNTGELFF,TGCGCCAGCAGTTATAACGGCCCTTCGAACACCGGGGAGCTGTTTTTT
TRBJ2-7,TRBD1,TRBV5-1,NA,CASSSGQGSDEQYF,TGCGCCAGCAGCTCCGGACAGGGGTCGGACGAGCAGTACTTC
TRBJ1-5,TRBD1,TRBV5-5,NA,CASSWGQGMGNQPQHF,TGTGCCAGCAGCTGGGGACAGGGGATGGGAAATCAGCCCCAGCATTTT
TRBJ2-1,NA,TRBV7-3,few,CASSKYRDNEQFF,TGTGCCAGCAGCAAGTACAGGGATAATGAGCAGTTCTTC
TRBJ1-3,NA,TRBV20-1,NA,CSAAKDSGNTIYF,TGCAGTGCTGCCAAGGACTCTGGAAACACCATATATTTT
TRBJ1-3,NA,TRBV14,few,CASSQVGNGNTIYF,TGTGCCAGCAGCCAAGTAGGGAATGGAAACACCATATATTTT
TRBJ2-7,TRBD2,TRBV7-2,few,CASSVGLAGAGHEQYF,TGTGCCAGCAGCGTGGGACTAGCGGGAGCGGGTCACGAGCAGTACTTC
TRBJ2-2,TRBD2,TRBV6-5,NA,CASSYSPTSGGLTGELFF,TGTGCCAGCAGTTACTCTCCAACTAGCGGGGGCTTAACCGGGGAGCTGTTTTTT
TRBJ2-5,TRBD2,TRBV2,few,CAGGTNRLQETQYF,TGTGCCGGCGGGACTAACAGACTCCAAGAGACCCAGTACTTC
TRBJ1-1,TRBD1,TRBV6-1,few,CASSRTGVAEAFF,TGTGCCAGCAGTAGGACAGGGGTGGCTGAAGCTTTCTTT
TRBJ2-1,TRBD2,TRBV29-1,NA,CSVETSGRGYEQFF,TGCAGCGTTGAGACTAGCGGGAGGGGCTATGAGCAGTTCTTC
TRBJ2-5,NA,TRBV12-3/TRBV12-4,many,CASSDRAQETQYF,TGTGCCAGCAGTGACAGAGCCCAAGAGACCCAGTACTTC
TRBJ2-7,NA,TRBV4-3,NA,CASSQDLTPYEQYF,TGCGCCAGCAGCCAAGACCTCACCCCCTACGAGCAGTACTTC
TRBJ2-5,NA,TRBV5-1,NA,CASSSQLGRSETQYF,TGCGCCAGCAGCTCGCAACTAGGACGGTCGGAGACCCAGTACTTC
TRBJ2-7,NA,TRBV6-1,NA,CASSVGSLYEQYF,TGTGCCAGCAGTGTGGGCAGCCTCTACGAGCAGTACTTC
TRBJ2-7,TRBD1,TRBV13,NA,CASSQWGQGRGEQYF,TGTGCCAGCAGCCAGTGGGGACAGGGGAGGGGAGAGCAGTACTTC
TRBJ1-3,TRBD1,TRBV5-1,few,CASSSGQGRNTIYF,TGCGCCAGCAGCTCCGGACAGGGACGGAACACCATATATTTT
TRBJ2-1,TRBD2,TRBV6-1,few,CASNRGDYNEQFF,TGTGCCTCAAATCGGGGGGATTACAATGAGCAGTTCTTC
TRBJ2-5,NA,TRBV29-1,once,CSVMGETQYF,TGCAGCGTCATGGGGGAGACCCAGTACTTC
TRBJ2-1,NA,TRBV5-1,NA,CASSWDGGYNEQFF,TGCGCCAGCAGCTGGGACGGAGGATACAATGAGCAGTTCTTC
TRBJ1-6,NA,TRBV12-3/TRBV12-4,once,CASSFRQGRSPLHF,TGTGCCAGCAGTTTTAGGCAGGGCCGATCACCCCTCCACTTT
TRBJ1-5,NA,TRBV20-1,NA,CSARGLGAVNQPQHF,TGCAGTGCTAGGGGCCTGGGGGCTGTCAACCAGCCCCAGCATTTT